The present entry profiles one T cell receptor beta chain with its context. Each CDR3 protein is one row after TCRdb ran MiXCR on the RT-PCR reads. The repertoire holds more than 550,000 distinct CDR3 sequences, with about 11% as singletons. The data stem from a study of response to subunit inactivated influenza vaccine. The CDR3 covers 13 residues. Germline V CDR1 and CDR2: SGHVS, FNYEAQ. V lost 2 bases, J lost 3 bases, and 8 bases lay in between. This sample also belongs to another study, concerning T cells expressing NK-cell markers. That work contributes: UMI-tagged 5'RACE template switching yielded the TCR beta cDNA.

This TCR was sampled from a man in his forties or fifties who received an inactivated influenza vaccine. This sequence joins TRBV7-6 and TRBJ2-7; D unclear. Here the sequenced sample was PBMCs from blood, taken on the day of vaccination. The CDR3 DNA reads TGTGCCAGCAGCTTACGTGGGGTCTACGAGCAGTACTTC. Translation: CASSLRGVYEQYF.